This T cell receptor (beta chain) came from a study of cytomegalovirus exposure and HLA in healthy donors. Comments on this clone: Its antigen is not known. A junction end diverges from the germline sequence, so it may reflect a read error.

The germline V gene encodes CDR1 SGHTA and CDR2 FQGNSA. The CDR3 has 17 amino acids. Points from the study as a whole: Previous analysis showed most TCR beta V segments were productive about 87% or about 30% of the time.

In the PCR, 60 Vbeta and 13 Jbeta primers were used. Data came from immunoSEQ multiplex PCR; TCRdb stores just in-frame clones and leaves some out. The table includes 150,000 or so clones, about 74% detected once. Sequenced sample: PBMCs. This clonotype originated in a man aged 35 to 55 in good health and CMV-seropositive. V usage is TRBV7-2 and J usage is TRBJ2-6, with 9 positions matching TRBD1. Here the CDR3 reads CASSRQGGTFGANGLTF. Written as DNA, the CDR3 is TGTGCCAGCAGCCGACAGGGGGGAACCTTTGGGGCCAACGGCCTGACTTTC.